Reported below is one T cell receptor (beta chain). This record comes from a study of blood T cell repertoires in COVID-19. Study context: Sites across the United States, Italy and Spain contributed samples from acute and convalescent COVID-19. Nucleic acid was either cDNA or gDNA, and it came from T cells, B-cell-depleted T cells, or PBMCs.

In the authors' methods: Scientists estimated how many nucleated cells there were by amplifying reference gene primers. Assay: immunoSEQ multiplex PCR; the TCRdb copy retains only in-frame clones and omits some. The V and J calls and the clone size are those of that table, but D and trimming were determined from the DNA. The data show about 440,000 clones, roughly 88% seen once. Trimming cost V 0 bases and J 7 bases, with 13 bases left between them. The CDR3 has 15 residues. The germline CDR1 and CDR2 sequences are SGHRS and YFSETQ. The receptor was isolated from a man aged 18 to 29 who had recovered from COVID-19. The chain uses TRBV5-1 and TRBJ1-4; a possible D gene is TRBD1 (5 bases). Sequenced sample: PBMCs or T cells enriched from blood (not recorded which). The chain's CDR3 is CASSLEAGRGEKLFF. The CDR3 region has the DNA TGCGCCAGCAGCTTGGAGGCAGGGCGTGGTGAAAAACTGTTTTTT.